The 12 T cell receptor beta chains listed next were all sequenced from one sample in a study of CD8 T cells in ankylosing spondylitis listed by TCRdb under 2017. Libraries were made using 5' RACE. Instrument used: Illumina HiSeq 2500. The raw public data were reprocessed by TCRdb itself: fastp quality trimming at Q25, MiXCR clonotype calling, in-frame beta chains only. Rows merge per CDR3 protein into single entries with the most common DNA and genes. This sample holds about 88,000 distinct CDR3 sequences; around 30% were observed only once. The ten largest account for less than 60% of the sample. Sample: blood, either unsorted or a sorted T cell fraction (not recorded which). The receptors come from a male donor with ankylosing spondylitis or in good health (not recorded which).

In its sample, this clonotype was seen many times. The CDR3 sequence is CASNPAPGQVEKLFF. The CDR3 coding sequence is TGTGCCAGCAACCCCGCGCCGGGACAGGTTGAAAAACTGTTTTTT. V is TRBV12-3 or TRBV12-4 and J is TRBJ1-4; 8 positions match TRBD1. CDR3 length equals 15 residues. The V gene end was trimmed by 7 bases and the J gene end by 7 bases; junction bases not matched to a gene: 11.

This chain uses TRBV2 with TRBJ2-5; D is possibly TRBD1 or TRBD2 (5 bases each). V shed 7 bases and J shed 7 bases, with 22 bases lying between them. Germline CDR1 reads SNHLY; CDR2 reads FYNNEI. This CDR3 comprises 15 residues. CDR3 bases: TGTGCCAGCAAACTACAGAAAAGTGGGACCGCGACCCAGTACTTC. It translates to CASKLQKSGTATQYF.

The chain uses TRBV20-1 and TRBJ2-5, with D hard to call. The V end lost 4 bases, the J end lost 5 bases, and 14 bases lay between the germline ends. This CDR3 has 13 residues. Germline V gene lookup returns CDR1 DFQATT and CDR2 SNEGSKA (reference sequence). The CDR3 DNA follows: TGCAGTGCTACCTTTCCCCCTAGGGAGACCCAGTACTTC. Protein: CSATFPPRETQYF.

The rearrangement joins TRBV6-2 or TRBV6-3 to TRBJ1-6; 7 bases fit TRBD1. J lost 7 bases, V lost 6 bases, and 9 bases had no gene match. The length of the CDR3 is 15 residues. Germline CDR1 is MNHEY and CDR2 is SVGEGT. The CDR3 DNA reads TGTGCCAGCAGCGAGGGGGCGCAATTCAATTCACCCCTCCACTTT. Its translation is CASSEGAQFNSPLHF.

In this sample, this clonotype turned up a few times. CDR3 loop: CASSPSQGAPILMNTEAFF. The CDR3 DNA is TGTGCCAGCTCACCATCACAGGGGGCGCCCATATTGATGAACACTGAAGCTTTCTTT. This rearrangement joins TRBV18 to TRBJ1-1; 9 bases agree with TRBD1. The CDR3 has 19 residues. The germline V gene has CDR1 KGHSH and CDR2 LQKENI. V shed 2 bases, J shed 0 bases, and the junction held 13 bases outside the gene matches.

In this sample, this clonotype turned up a few times. V gene TRBV10-3 combines with J gene TRBJ2-7, with TRBD2 as a possible D gene (6 bases). The CDR3 is made up of 13 amino acids. Germline CDR1 ENHRY, CDR2 SYGVKD. Trimming took 0 bases from V and 4 from J, leaving 7 bases between them. The DNA of the CDR3 is TGTGCCATCAGTGAGTCGGGGGGATACGAGCAGTACGTC. This codes for CAISESGGYEQYV.

The V gene is TRBV20-1, the J gene TRBJ2-6, with TRBD1 identical over 8 bases. This CDR3 is built from 17 residues. CDR1 DFQATT and CDR2 SNEGSKA come from the germline V gene (reference sequence). Losses at the gene ends were 5 bases for V and 0 bases for J; bases not matched to a gene: 9. CDR3 sequence: CSAHRGTGDSGANVLTF. Written as DNA, the CDR3 is TGCAGTGCTCATAGAGGGACAGGAGACTCTGGGGCCAACGTCCTGACTTTC.

The chain recombines TRBV20-1 with TRBJ2-6; TRBD1 matches at 7 bases. Germline V gene lookup returns CDR1 DFQATT and CDR2 SNEGSKA (reference sequence). The CDR3 is 20 amino acids. The trim removed 0 bases at V and 0 bases at J, leaving 14 bases unmatched. The CDR3 here is CSAREIPGTARTSGANVLTF. The CDR3, as DNA: TGCAGTGCTAGAGAAATTCCCGGGACAGCGAGAACCTCTGGGGCCAACGTCCTGACTTTC.

The V and J genes are TRBV7-6 and TRBJ2-3; 8 bases agree with TRBD2. There are 15 residues in the CDR3. V lost 1 base to trimming and J lost 2 bases; unmatched junction nucleotides: 2. The germline CDR1 and CDR2 sequences are SGHVS and FNYEAQ. CDR3 sequence (DNA): TGTGCCAGCAGCTTAGTACTAGCGGACACAGATACGCAGTATTTT. Translating gives CASSLVLADTDTQYF.

This clonotype showed up just a few times. The chain joins TRBV5-1 to TRBJ2-3; D is unclear. The CDR3 consists of 14 residues. The V end lost 0 bases, the J end lost 0 bases, and 5 bases lay between the germline ends. Germline lookup yields CDR1 SGHRS and CDR2 YFSETQ. CDR3 DNA: TGCGCCAGCAGCTTGGACGCAAGCACAGATACGCAGTATTTT. This translates into CASSLDASTDTQYF.

The chain uses TRBV6-1 and TRBJ1-2; D ambiguous. V dropped 5 bases and J dropped 6 bases, with 13 bases sitting between them. This CDR3 region has 13 residues. The germline CDR1 and CDR2 sequences are MNHNS and SASEGT. The CDR3: CASSPPGRDGYTF. The DNA of the CDR3 is TGTGCCAGCAGTCCCCCCGGACGGGATGGCTACACCTTC.

As for this clonotype: Just one base apart from a much larger clone, this may be a read error. The rearrangement joins TRBV20-1 to TRBJ1-1, with TRBD1 matching over 8 bases. This CDR3 comprises 13 residues. CDR1 is DFQATT and CDR2 is SNEGSKA in the germline V gene (reference sequence). The chain's CDR3 is CSAIQGGNPEAFF. CDR3 in DNA: TGCAGTGCTATACAGGGGGGGAACCCTGAAGCTTTCTTT.